The T cell receptor (beta chain) under discussion was sequenced for a study of blood T cell repertoires in COVID-19. V was trimmed by 2 bases and J by 2 bases, leaving 8 bases between them. Germline CDR1 reads LGHNA; CDR2 reads YNFKEQ. This CDR3 has 14 residues. Individuals aged about 18 to 90 years were recruited from fewer than 25 US areas. Original processing methods: Scientists estimated how many nucleated cells there were by amplifying reference gene primers. Method: immunoSEQ multiplex PCR; TCRdb's copy keeps in-frame clones and lacks some. V, J and clone size were drawn from that table, and D and trimming were deduced from the DNA. The sample lists approximately 270,000 clones, 70% to 90% occurring once.

The V call is TRBV4-2, the J call TRBJ2-3; unclear D gene. This receptor was obtained from a woman between 25 and 40 years old with acute COVID-19. Sequenced material: PBMCs or T cells enriched from blood (not recorded which). As DNA, the CDR3 is TGTGCCAGCAGCCAACTAGAGGACACAGATACGCAGTATTTT. Translating gives CASSQLEDTDTQYF.